The present T cell receptor beta chain was sequenced within a study of sequential checkpoint blockade in melanoma. Study conclusions and caveats: Rising tumor T-cell fraction and clonality meant about 30 times likelier benefit.

V was pared by 5 bases and J by 7 bases, with 7 bases of the junction left unmatched. This CDR3 contains 15 residues. In germline, CDR1 is SGHNT, CDR2 YENEEA. Only in-frame clones appear in the TCRdb table, and some are missing; sequencing was by immunoSEQ multiplex PCR. Of roughly 5,400 clones detected, less than 30% appear once; the ten largest clones hold around 20%. This sample's treatment: randomized to nivolumab then ipilimumab (arm A) or the reverse (arm B). This clone was observed a few times. No antigen is known for it. The sequence was obtained from a human donor with melanoma. The chain is built from TRBV11-3 and TRBJ1-6; 8 nucleotides agree with TRBD1. This sample comprised tumor tissue (inferred from file names), obtained from a patient given nivolumab and ipilimumab in sequence. CDR3 in DNA: TGTGCCAGCAGCGCCCAGACAGGGGTGAATTCACCCCTCCACTTT. It specifies CASSAQTGVNSPLHF.